Listed below are T cell receptor beta chains from one sample, sequenced in a study of blood T cell repertoires in COVID-19. TCRdb's copy holds only in-frame clones and misses some; the assay was immunoSEQ multiplex PCR. The repertoire holds about 200,000 clones, with about four fifths as singletons. Sequenced sample: PBMCs or T cells enriched from blood (not recorded which). Source of these receptors: a man aged 40-49 years who had recovered from COVID-19. Both conserved end residues are part of each CDR3. The D gene is left open where the match is weak. Size tells how often a clone was seen (once, few, many) or the class of an expanded clone, and some rows leave it out.

v_gene,abundance,d_gene,j_gene,CDR3nt,CDR3aa
TRBV10-2,NA,NA,TRBJ1-2,TGCGCCAGCAGTTATAGCAGTAACTATGGCTACACCTTC,CASSYSSNYGYTF
TRBV11-2,NA,TRBD1,TRBJ2-4,TGTGCCAGCAGCTTAGAACTTGGGACAGGGGACGCAGGCATTCAGTACTTC,CASSLELGTGDAGIQYF
TRBV19,NA,TRBD1,TRBJ1-6,TGTGCCAGTAGGGGACAGGGCTCCTATAATTCACCCCTCCACTTT,CASRGQGSYNSPLHF
TRBV28,NA,TRBD1,TRBJ1-2,TGTGCCAGCAGCGCCCGATCGACAGGGGGCTATGGCTACACCTTC,CASSARSTGGYGYTF
TRBV18,NA,NA,TRBJ2-2,TGTGCCAGCTCACCACGAGATTTGGCGAACACCGGGGAGCTGTTTTTT,CASSPRDLANTGELFF
TRBV6-5,NA,TRBD1,TRBJ1-2,TGTGCCAGCAGTCCGGCCGCCAGGGGGCTTTATGGCTACACCTTC,CASSPAARGLYGYTF
TRBV5-5,NA,NA,TRBJ2-7,TGTGCCAGCAGCTTTACAGGGTCCCCCTACGAGCAGTACTTC,CASSFTGSPYEQYF
TRBV28,NA,NA,TRBJ1-2,TGTGCCAGCAGATGGTCCGTCCGGGGGGTCGGAGGCTACACCTTC,CASRWSVRGVGGYTF
TRBV28,NA,TRBD1,TRBJ1-5,TGTGCCAGCACCAAATATGTACAGGGGAGGAATCAGCCCCAGCATTTT,CASTKYVQGRNQPQHF
TRBV5-1,NA,TRBD1,TRBJ2-2,TGCGCCAGCAGCTTGGGACAGGGGACGAACACCGGGGAGCTGTTTTTT,CASSLGQGTNTGELFF
TRBV7-9,NA,NA,TRBJ1-5,TGTGCCAGCAGCTTATCCGCGGGGGGTGATCAGCCCCAGCATTTT,CASSLSAGGDQPQHF
TRBV6-1,few,TRBD1,TRBJ1-1,TGTGCCAGCAGTACACCTGACAGGGGGAACACTGAAGCTTTCTTT,CASSTPDRGNTEAFF
TRBV4-1,NA,TRBD2,TRBJ2-3,TGCGCCAGCAGCCAAGATATAGGGAGTGTAGCGGGGGGGCCTTCAAAGGCCGATACGCAGTATTTT,CASSQDIGSVAGGPSKADTQYF
TRBV5-1,few,TRBD1,TRBJ1-1,TGCGCCAGCAGCTTAGGGGACAGGAACACTGAAGCTTTCTTT,CASSLGDRNTEAFF
TRBV4-3,NA,TRBD2,TRBJ2-5,TGCGCCAGCAGCCAAGATGGTTGGCGGGGGGGCCAAGAGACCCAGTACTTC,CASSQDGWRGGQETQYF
TRBV4-1,once,TRBD1,TRBJ1-2,TGCGCCAGCAGCCAGAACCGGGACAGGTCATATGGCTACACCTTC,CASSQNRDRSYGYTF
TRBV27,NA,NA,TRBJ1-6,TGTGCCAGCAGTCCCGCTAGAGTTACCTATAATTCACCCCTCCACTTT,CASSPARVTYNSPLHF
TRBV3-1/TRBV3-2,NA,NA,TRBJ2-7,TGTGCCAGCAGCCAAGATATCAGATACGAGCAGTACTTC,CASSQDIRYEQYF
TRBV25-1,few,TRBD1,TRBJ1-2,TGTGCCAGCAGTGAATATCGGGGACAGGGGTTTCCCTATGGCTACACCTTC,CASSEYRGQGFPYGYTF
TRBV19,once,TRBD1,TRBJ1-1,TGTGCCAGTAGTACCCGCCGGACAGGGGGAAACACTGAAGCTTTCTTT,CASSTRRTGGNTEAFF
TRBV14,NA,NA,TRBJ1-1,TGTGCCAGCAGCCAAGGGACAGAGGCCCTACGAGCTTTCTTT,CASSQGTEALRAFF
TRBV7-2,few,NA,TRBJ1-1,TGTGCCAGCAGCTTAGTAGCCCCCCTAAACACTGAAGCTTTCTTT,CASSLVAPLNTEAFF
TRBV29-1,many,NA,TRBJ1-1,TGCAGCGTGGTCGAAATCGGCACTGAAGCTTTCTTT,CSVVEIGTEAFF
TRBV4-1,NA,NA,TRBJ1-4,TGCGCCAGCAGCCCCATAGTGGGACAACGGGCGGCTAATGAAAAACTGTTTTTT,CASSPIVGQRAANEKLFF
TRBV9,NA,NA,TRBJ2-2,TGTGCCAGCAGCGTAGAAGGGGATTGGACCGGGGAGCTGTTTTTT,CASSVEGDWTGELFF
TRBV9,NA,NA,TRBJ2-5,TGTGCCAGCAGCAAAGCGGAGACCCAGTACTTC,CASSKAETQYF
TRBV18,NA,TRBD1,TRBJ1-1,TGTGCCAGCTCACTGCAGGGGGGCACTGAAGCTTTCTTT,CASSLQGGTEAFF
TRBV7-3,NA,NA,TRBJ1-1,TGTGCCAGCAGCGTATACCGGGACACTGAAGCTTTCTTT,CASSVYRDTEAFF
TRBV9,NA,NA,TRBJ1-6,TGTGCCAGCAGCGAGCAGCCGGGCTATAATTCACCCCTCCACTTT,CASSEQPGYNSPLHF
TRBV27,NA,TRBD1,TRBJ1-2,TGTGCCAGCAGTTTAATTAGCACAGGGGGCAGCTATGGCTACACCTTC,CASSLISTGGSYGYTF
TRBV6-5,NA,TRBD1,TRBJ1-1,TGTGCCAGCAGTTACTCTGGAAACAGGGGGAACACTGAAGCTTTCTTT,CASSYSGNRGNTEAFF
TRBV5-1,NA,NA,TRBJ1-2,TGCGCCAGCAGCTTGGCGGGGGGCCGAGCCTATGGCTACACCTTC,CASSLAGGRAYGYTF
TRBV3-1/TRBV3-2,few,NA,TRBJ1-1,TGTGCCAGCAGCCCCGACAGTAACACTGAAGCTTTCTTT,CASSPDSNTEAFF